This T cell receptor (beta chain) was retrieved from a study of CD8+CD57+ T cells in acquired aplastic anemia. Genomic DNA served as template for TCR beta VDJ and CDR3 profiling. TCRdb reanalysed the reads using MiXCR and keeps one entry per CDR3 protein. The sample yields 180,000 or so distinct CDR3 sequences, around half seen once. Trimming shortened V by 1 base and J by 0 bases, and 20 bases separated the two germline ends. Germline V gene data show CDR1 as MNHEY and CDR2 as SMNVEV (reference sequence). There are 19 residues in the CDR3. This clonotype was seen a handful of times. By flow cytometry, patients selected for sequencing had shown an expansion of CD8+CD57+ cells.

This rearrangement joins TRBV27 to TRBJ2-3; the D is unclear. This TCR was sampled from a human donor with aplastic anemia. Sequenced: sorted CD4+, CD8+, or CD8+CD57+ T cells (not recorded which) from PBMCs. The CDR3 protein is CASSLLSVGTTTSTDTQYF. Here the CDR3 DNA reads TGTGCCAGCAGTTTATTATCGGTCGGAACAACGACTAGCACAGATACGCAGTATTTT.